The 28 T cell receptor beta chains presented below share a single source sample, sequenced in a study of blood T cell repertoires in COVID-19. Data came from immunoSEQ multiplex PCR; TCRdb stores just in-frame clones and leaves some out. In the table there are more than 12,000 clones, approximately 80% of which are singletons. Sequences were obtained from peripheral blood. The receptors were sampled from a human donor in a cohort sampled during active COVID-19.

This chain connects TRBV7-9 to TRBJ2-7; 10 bases agree with TRBD1. The V segment lost 5 bases and the J segment 7 bases; nucleotides outside the gene matches: 17. CDR1 and CDR2 (germline): SEHNR, FQNEAQ (reference sequence). This CDR3 has 17 amino acids. CDR3: CASSTPTGGGFLEEQYF. The CDR3, as DNA: TGTGCCAGCAGCACACCGACAGGGGGCGGATTTTTAGAGGAGCAGTACTTC.

The genes are TRBV11-3 and TRBJ2-3; 13 bases are shared with TRBD2. From germline, CDR1 is SGHNT and CDR2 YENEEA. V gave up 5 bases and J gave up 4 bases; unmatched junction bases: 6. The CDR3 loop spans 16 amino acids. CDR3 in amino acids: CASSPGTSGNADTQYF. CDR3 DNA: TGTGCCAGCAGCCCCGGGACTAGCGGGAATGCAGATACGCAGTATTTT.

This clone came up once. This sequence joins TRBV11-3 and TRBJ2-2; the D gene is possibly TRBD2 (6 bases). CDR1 is SGHNT, CDR2 YENEEA, per germline. Deletions cut 5 bases from V and 2 bases from J, with 15 bases between. The CDR3 has 16 amino acids. CDR3 region: CASSLRGGANTGELFF. CDR3 nucleotide sequence: TGTGCCAGCAGCCTCCGGGGCGGGGCTAACACCGGGGAGCTGTTTTTT. The whole variable domain, filled in from reference TRBV11-3 and TRBJ2-2, reads EAGVVQSPRYKIIEKKQPVAFWCNPISGHNTLYWYLQNLGQGPELLIRYENEEAVDDSQLPKDRFSAERLKGVDSTLKIQPAELGDSAVYLCASSLRGGANTGELFFGEGSRLTVL.

The CDR3 bases are TGTGCCAGCGGCGGCGGGAGCACAGATACGCAGTATTTT. The encoded protein is CASGGGSTDTQYF. The V call is TRBV2, the J call TRBJ2-3; D is perhaps TRBD2 (5 bases). This CDR3 is 13 amino acids long. Germline V gene data show CDR1 as SNHLY and CDR2 as FYNNEI. The ends were cut back, 8 bases at V and 0 bases at J, with 9 bases in the middle.

The V gene is TRBV12-2, the J gene TRBJ1-2. TRBV12-2 constitutes a pseudogene. CDR3 length: 15 amino acids. The DNA for the CDR3 is TGTGCAAGTCGCTTAGCCGGGGGAGGTGCCTATGGCTACACCTTC. It translates to CASRLAGGGAYGYTF.

The gene calls are TRBV5-6 and TRBJ2-6; TRBD1 is a possible D gene (6 bases). CDR1 and CDR2 (germline): SGHDT, YYEEEE. The V end was cut by 0 bases, the J end by 0 bases, with 16 bases between. The CDR3 extends over 19 amino acids. The CDR3 loop is CASSLVSGGLFSGANVLTF. In nucleotides, the CDR3 is TGTGCCAGCAGCTTGGTCTCTGGGGGCCTCTTCTCTGGGGCCAACGTCCTGACTTTC.

The V call is TRBV18, the J call TRBJ2-2; the match to TRBD2 covers 12 bases. The V segment lost 2 bases and the J segment 3 bases; nucleotides outside the gene matches: 10. The CDR3 is made up of 19 amino acids. The germline gives CDR1 KGHSH, CDR2 LQKENI. The CDR3 DNA sequence: TGTGCCAGCTCACCATTACCTAGCGGGGGGGCCTCGGACACCGGGGAGCTGTTTTTT. Translation gives CASSPLPSGGASDTGELFF. The whole variable domain, filled in from reference TRBV18 and TRBJ2-2, reads NAGVMQNPRHLVRRRGQEARLRCSPMKGHSHVYWYRQLPEEGLKFMVYLQKENIIDESGMPKERFSAEFPKEGPSILRIQQVVRGDSAAYFCASSPLPSGGASDTGELFFGEGSRLTVL.

The chain employs TRBV2 and TRBJ2-7; 8 bases fit TRBD1. This CDR3 is 13 amino acids long. After removal of 7 bases from V and 4 bases from J, the junction contained 6 bases not matched to a gene. The V gene's germline CDR1 is SNHLY and CDR2 FYNNEI. The CDR3, as DNA: TGTGCCAGCAACGGTGACAGGGGATACGAGCAGTACTTC. Residues: CASNGDRGYEQYF.

Here the CDR3 reads CASSAGTGVSQPQHF. The CDR3 DNA follows: TGTGCCAGCAGCGCCGGGACAGGGGTAAGTCAGCCCCAGCATTTT. V gene TRBV9 combines with J gene TRBJ1-5; the match to TRBD1 covers 10 bases. The CDR3 contains 15 residues. Germline V gene sequence: CDR1 SGDLS, CDR2 YYNGEE. J was trimmed by 6 bases and V by 3 bases; bases with no gene match: 6. The whole variable domain, filled in from reference TRBV9 and TRBJ1-5, reads DSGVTQTPKHLITATGQRVTLRCSPRSGDLSVYWYQQSLDQGLQFLIQYYNGEERAKGNILERFSAQQFPDLHSELNLSSLELGDSALYFCASSAGTGVSQPQHFGDGTRLSIL.

CDR3 amino acids: CAWTGLAYNEQFF. DNA of the CDR3: TGTGCCTGGACGGGACTGGCCTACAATGAGCAGTTCTTC. The V call is TRBV30, the J call TRBJ2-1, with D tentatively TRBD2 (6 bases). Trimming took off 4 bases at V and 2 bases at J, with 9 bases between the two ends. Germline CDR1 is GTSNPN and CDR2 is SVGIG (reference sequence). The CDR3 covers 13 residues.

This clone was counted a few times. The chain links TRBV29-1 to TRBJ1-2; tentatively, D is TRBD1 (5 bases). The CDR3 contains 13 residues. The germline gives CDR1 SQVTM, CDR2 ANQGSEA. Trimming took off 4 bases at V and 4 bases at J, with 13 bases between the two ends. CDR3 region: CSVVQDPFYGYTF. Written as DNA, the CDR3 is TGCAGCGTTGTACAGGACCCCTTCTATGGCTACACCTTC.

The rearrangement uses TRBV30 and TRBJ1-1, with no clear D. CDR3 length: 12 amino acids. The V end lost 3 bases, the J end lost 1 base, and 6 bases lay between the germline ends. CDR1 and CDR2 from the germline V gene are GTSNPN and SVGIG (reference sequence). CDR3 residues: CAWSPSNTEAFF. The CDR3, as DNA: TGTGCCTGGAGCCCCTCGAACACTGAAGCTTTCTTT.

The rearrangement links TRBV20-1 to TRBJ2-4; D gene unclear. V was clipped by 5 bases and J by 8 bases, with 10 bases between them. The CDR3 runs 11 residues. Germline assignment: CDR1 DFQATT and CDR2 SNEGSKA (reference sequence). The CDR3 nucleotides read TGCAGTGCTCCAGACTTGGACATTCAGTACTTC. Its protein is CSAPDLDIQYF.

The CDR3 loop reads CASSFGGLGAHEQYF. CDR3 nucleotide sequence: TGTGCCAGCAGTTTCGGGGGGTTGGGGGCCCACGAGCAGTACTTC. The chain couples TRBV28 to TRBJ2-7; weak D call: TRBD2 (7 bases). Trimming left V 3 bases short and J 5 bases short, with 17 bases between. The CDR3 sequence is 15 residues long. Germline CDR1 MDHEN, CDR2 SYDVKM. Full variable domain (outside the CDR3, taken from reference TRBV28 and TRBJ2-7): DVKVTQSSRYLVKRTGEKVFLECVQDMDHENMFWYRQDPGLGLRLIYFSYDVKMKEKGDIPEGYSVSREKKERFSLILESASTNQTSMYLCASSFGGLGAHEQYFGPGTRLTVT.

The rearrangement joins TRBV5-1 to TRBJ2-7, with D unresolved. Germline-derived CDR1 and CDR2 are SGHRS and YFSETQ. Trimming removed 4 bases from V and 1 base from J, with 12 bases in between. CDR3 length: 14 residues. DNA for the CDR3: TGCGCCAGCAGCCCAATAGAACAGTCCTACGAGCAGTACTTC. Residues: CASSPIEQSYEQYF.

The chain couples TRBV19 to TRBJ2-2; 9 bases fit TRBD2. CDR3 length: 15 residues. Germline V gives CDR1 LNHDA, CDR2 SQIVND (reference sequence). V lost 1 base and J lost 7; bases outside the gene matches: 4. The CDR3 DNA reads as TGTGCCAGTAGTATAGGACTAGCGGTCGGCGGGGAGCTGTTTTTT. It specifies CASSIGLAVGGELFF.

The V call is TRBV5-1, the J call TRBJ1-3; D unclear. V was cut by 2 bases and J by 5 bases, with 8 bases left in between. Per the germline V gene, CDR1 is SGHRS and CDR2 is YFSETQ. The CDR3 spans 13 residues. CDR3 DNA: TGCGCCAGCAGCTTTGGGCTGAGAAACACCATATATTTT. Encoded protein: CASSFGLRNTIYF.

The chain is built from TRBV9 and TRBJ1-3; perhaps TRBD1 as D (6 bases). CDR3 length: 18 residues. V lost 3 bases and J 0 bases, leaving 19 bases between the germline ends. Looked up from germline, CDR1 is SGDLS and CDR2 is YYNGEE. CDR3 in DNA: TGTGCCAGCAGCGATACCAAGAGGGGGACCCCCTCTGGAAACACCATATATTTT. This codes for CASSDTKRGTPSGNTIYF.

The chain carries TRBV7-9 and TRBJ2-5; D remains ambiguous. This CDR3 has 13 residues. V lost 5 bases to trimming and J lost 4 bases, with 11 bases between them. Per germline, CDR1 SEHNR and CDR2 FQNEAQ (reference sequence). The CDR3 sequence is CASSPHPGETQYF. CDR3 nucleotides: TGTGCCAGCAGCCCCCACCCCGGAGAGACCCAGTACTTC.

V is TRBV28 and J is TRBJ2-3; D is perhaps TRBD2 (6 bases). V lost 2 bases and J lost 2, with 17 bases in between. The CDR3 runs 17 residues. Germline CDR1 is MDHEN and CDR2 is SYDVKM. CDR3 DNA sequence: TGTGCCAGCAGTTTAGGTGGGAGGTGGTTCCCCACAGATACGCAGTATTTT. Protein product: CASSLGGRWFPTDTQYF.

This chain connects TRBV5-5 to TRBJ1-5; no clear D. CDR1 is SGHKS, CDR2 YYEKEE, per germline (reference sequence). Trimming stripped 4 bases from V and 0 bases from J, with 14 bases between. CDR3 length: 16 amino acids. The CDR3 DNA is TGTGCCAGCAGCGGCGGATCGTCCCTTAGCAATCAGCCCCAGCATTTT. Its translation is CASSGGSSLSNQPQHF.

The V call is TRBV2, the J call TRBJ2-5; 7 nucleotides agree with TRBD1. CDR1 and CDR2 (germline): SNHLY, FYNNEI. This CDR3 spans 16 amino acids. The junction had 11 bases not matched to a gene; V was cut back by 6 bases and J by 1 base. This CDR3 reads CASRRPGTDSQETQYF. The CDR3 DNA is TGTGCCAGCAGAAGGCCCGGGACAGACAGCCAAGAGACCCAGTACTTC.

This sequence joins TRBV2 and TRBJ2-5; maybe TRBD2 (5 bases). The CDR3 extends over 15 amino acids. The ends were cut back, 6 bases at V and 5 bases at J, with 19 bases in the middle. In germline, CDR1 is SNHLY, CDR2 FYNNEI. CDR3 amino acids: CASSRADGPGETQYF. CDR3 DNA sequence: TGTGCCAGCAGCCGAGCGGACGGGCCGGGGGAGACCCAGTACTTC.

The chain joins TRBV6-4 to TRBJ2-1, with 8 bases matching TRBD1. The CDR3 consists of 14 residues. Trimming removed 3 bases from V and 8 bases from J; junction bases left unmatched: 6. CDR1 MRHNA and CDR2 SNTAGT come from the germline V gene. CDR3 loop: CASSEGQGADEQFF. In DNA, the CDR3 is TGTGCCAGCAGTGAGGGGCAGGGGGCCGATGAGCAGTTCTTC.

The gene calls are TRBV5-6 and TRBJ2-3, with 10 bases that match TRBD2. In germline, CDR1 is SGHDT, CDR2 YYEEEE. The ends lost 1 base at V and 4 bases at J; junction bases unmatched: 9. There are 17 residues in the CDR3. The CDR3 here is CASSLMSGGGPADTQYF. The CDR3 coding sequence is TGTGCCAGCAGCTTGATGAGCGGGGGGGGCCCGGCAGATACGCAGTATTTT.

This clone was recorded only once. The chain links TRBV5-1 to TRBJ2-1; TRBD1 matches at 8 bases. After removal of 2 bases from V and 8 bases from J, the junction contained 9 bases not matched to a gene. The CDR3 length is 15 residues. Germline CDR1 is SGHRS and CDR2 is YFSETQ. The CDR3 here is CASSFQGAGTDEQFF. DNA for the CDR3: TGCGCCAGCAGCTTCCAGGGGGCAGGAACGGATGAGCAGTTCTTC.

The rearrangement links TRBV25-1 to TRBJ2-3; D unclear. This CDR3 spans 14 amino acids. The V and J ends lost 3 bases and 2 bases respectively, with 9 bases between them. Germline CDR1 reads MGHDK; CDR2 reads SYGVNS. CDR3 in DNA: TGTGCCAGCAGTGACTGGCAGGCCACAGATACGCAGTATTTT. Amino acid sequence: CASSDWQATDTQYF.

V and J are TRBV5-1 and TRBJ2-7; D may be TRBD1 (6 bases). Germline CDR1 SGHRS, CDR2 YFSETQ. The length of the CDR3 is 13 residues. Trimming shortened V by 4 bases and J by 0 bases, and 8 bases separated the two germline ends. The CDR3, as DNA: TGCGCCAGCAGCCGGGACAACTCCTACGAGCAGTACTTC. Its protein product is CASSRDNSYEQYF.